This T cell receptor beta chain was documented in a study of blood T cell repertoires in COVID-19. Produced via immunoSEQ multiplex PCR; TCRdb's table is partial and in-frame only. This sample yields roughly 87,000 clones, of which about 80% are seen a single time; about 2.1% belongs to the top ten. Germline assignment: CDR1 MGHRA and CDR2 YSYEKL. CDR3 length: 17 amino acids. Trimming at V came to 5 bases and at J to 7 bases, leaving 19 bases not matched to a gene. The chain links TRBV4-1 to TRBJ1-2; 7 bases align to TRBD1. The origin of this receptor is a woman aged 65 to 85 with acute or convalescent COVID-19. The sample was peripheral blood. The CDR3 protein is CASSVEYPQRGLSGYTF. CDR3 nucleotide sequence: TGCGCCAGCAGCGTTGAATACCCGCAAAGGGGGCTCAGTGGCTACACCTTC.